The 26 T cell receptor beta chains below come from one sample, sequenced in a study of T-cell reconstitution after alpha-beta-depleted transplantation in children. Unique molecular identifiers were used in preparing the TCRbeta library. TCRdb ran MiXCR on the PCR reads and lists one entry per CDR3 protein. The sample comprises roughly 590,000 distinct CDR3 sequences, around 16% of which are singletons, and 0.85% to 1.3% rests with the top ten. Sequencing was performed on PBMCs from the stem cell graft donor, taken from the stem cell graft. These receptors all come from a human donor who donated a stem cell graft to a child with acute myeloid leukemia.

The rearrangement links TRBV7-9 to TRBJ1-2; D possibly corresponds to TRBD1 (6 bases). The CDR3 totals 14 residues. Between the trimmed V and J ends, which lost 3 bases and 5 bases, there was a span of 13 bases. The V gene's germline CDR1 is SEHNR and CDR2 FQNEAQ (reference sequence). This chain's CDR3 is CASSLGGAGYGYTF. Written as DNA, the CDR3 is TGTGCCAGCAGCTTGGGGGGGGCGGGGTATGGCTACACCTTC.

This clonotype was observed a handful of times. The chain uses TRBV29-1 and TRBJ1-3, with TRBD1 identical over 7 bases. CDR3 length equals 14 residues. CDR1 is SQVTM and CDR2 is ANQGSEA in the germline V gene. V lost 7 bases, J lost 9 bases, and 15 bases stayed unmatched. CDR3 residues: CSAVRQGGVSTIYF. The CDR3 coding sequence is TGCAGCGCTGTAAGACAGGGAGGAGTTTCCACCATATATTTT.

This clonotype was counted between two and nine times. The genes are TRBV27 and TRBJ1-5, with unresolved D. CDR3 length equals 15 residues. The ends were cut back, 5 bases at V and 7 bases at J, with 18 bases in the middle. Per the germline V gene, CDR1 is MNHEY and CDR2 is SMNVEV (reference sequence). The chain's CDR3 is CASSPLQREDQPQHF. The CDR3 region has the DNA TGTGCCAGCAGTCCCCTCCAGAGGGAGGACCAGCCCCAGCATTTT.

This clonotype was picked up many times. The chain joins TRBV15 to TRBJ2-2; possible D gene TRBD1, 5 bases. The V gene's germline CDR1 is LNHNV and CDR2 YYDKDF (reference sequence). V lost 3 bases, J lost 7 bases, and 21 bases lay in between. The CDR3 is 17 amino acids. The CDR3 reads CATSSAISKGFGGELFF. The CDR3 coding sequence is TGTGCCACCAGCAGTGCCATATCGAAGGGGTTCGGCGGGGAGCTGTTTTTT.

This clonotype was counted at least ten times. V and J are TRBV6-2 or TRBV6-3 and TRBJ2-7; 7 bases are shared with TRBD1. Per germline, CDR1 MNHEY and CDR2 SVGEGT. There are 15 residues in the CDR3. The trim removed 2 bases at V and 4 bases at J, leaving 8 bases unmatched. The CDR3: CASSYTKGQPYEQYF. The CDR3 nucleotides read TGTGCCAGCAGTTACACTAAGGGACAGCCATACGAGCAGTACTTC.

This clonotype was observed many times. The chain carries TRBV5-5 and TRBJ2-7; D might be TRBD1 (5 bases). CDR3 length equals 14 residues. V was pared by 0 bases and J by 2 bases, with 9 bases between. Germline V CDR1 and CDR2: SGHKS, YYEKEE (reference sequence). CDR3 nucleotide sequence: TGTGCCAGCAGCTTGGACCTAGGGGCCTACGAGCAGTACTTC. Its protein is CASSLDLGAYEQYF. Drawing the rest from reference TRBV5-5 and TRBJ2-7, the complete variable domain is DAGVTQSPTHLIKTRGQQVTLRCSPISGHKSVSWYQQVLGQGPQFIFQYYEKEERGRGNFPDRFSARQFPNYSSELNVNALLLGDSALYLCASSLDLGAYEQYFGPGTRLTVT.

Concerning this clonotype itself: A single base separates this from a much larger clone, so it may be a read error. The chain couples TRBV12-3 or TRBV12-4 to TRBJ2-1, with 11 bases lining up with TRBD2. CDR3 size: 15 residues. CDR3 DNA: TGTGCCAGCAGTCTAGCGGGGGGTTTCTACTATGAGCAGTTCTTC. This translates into CASSLAGGFYYEQFF.

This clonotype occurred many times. The CDR3 spells CASSLKDSYGYTF. CDR3 bases: TGTGCCAGCAGTTTAAAGGACAGCTATGGCTACACCTTC. The chain employs TRBV27 and TRBJ1-2; weak D call: TRBD1 (6 bases). V lost 2 bases and J lost 4, with 8 bases in between. The germline V gene has CDR1 MNHEY and CDR2 SMNVEV (reference sequence). This CDR3 has 13 residues.

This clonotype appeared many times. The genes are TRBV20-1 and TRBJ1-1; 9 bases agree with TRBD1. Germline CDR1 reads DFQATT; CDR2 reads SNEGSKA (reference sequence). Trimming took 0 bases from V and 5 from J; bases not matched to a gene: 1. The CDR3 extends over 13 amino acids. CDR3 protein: CSAREGTGTEAFF. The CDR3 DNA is TGCAGTGCTAGAGAAGGGACAGGGACTGAAGCTTTCTTT.

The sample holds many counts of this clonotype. CDR3 coding DNA: TGTGCCAGCAGTCTCAGGACTAGTCGCCTCGATGAGCAGTTCTTC. Translated, it gives CASSLRTSRLDEQFF. V is TRBV7-2 and J is TRBJ2-1, with TRBD2 matching 7 bases. This CDR3 region has 15 residues. Germline values: CDR1 SGHTA, CDR2 FQGNSA. Germline trimming cut 6 bases from V and 8 bases from J; bases unmatched to any gene: 13. The entire variable domain, with the rest obtained from reference TRBV7-2 and TRBJ2-1, is as follows: GAGVSQSPSNKVTEKGKDVELRCDPISGHTALYWYRQSLGQGLEFLIYFQGNSAPDKSGLPSDRFSAERTGGSVSTLTIQRTQQEDSAVYLCASSLRTSRLDEQFFGPGTRLTVL.

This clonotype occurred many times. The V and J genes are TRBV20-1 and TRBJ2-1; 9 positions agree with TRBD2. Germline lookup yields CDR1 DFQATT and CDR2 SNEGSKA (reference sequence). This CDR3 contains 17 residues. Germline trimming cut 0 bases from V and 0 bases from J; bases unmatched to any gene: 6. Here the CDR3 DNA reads TGCAGTGCTAGAGATGGGAGCGGGGGGAGCTCCTACAATGAGCAGTTCTTC. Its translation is CSARDGSGGSSYNEQFF.

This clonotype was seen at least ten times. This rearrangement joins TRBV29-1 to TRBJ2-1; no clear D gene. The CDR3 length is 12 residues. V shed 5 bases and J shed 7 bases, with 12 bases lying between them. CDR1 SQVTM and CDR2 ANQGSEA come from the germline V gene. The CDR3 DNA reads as TGCAGCGTTCACGTCCCTCGGAATGAGCAGTTCTTC. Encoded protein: CSVHVPRNEQFF.

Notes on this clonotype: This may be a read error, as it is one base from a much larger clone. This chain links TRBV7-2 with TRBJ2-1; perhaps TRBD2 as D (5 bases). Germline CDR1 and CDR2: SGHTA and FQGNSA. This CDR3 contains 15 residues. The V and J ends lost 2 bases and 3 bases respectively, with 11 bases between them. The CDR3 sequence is CASSLQPSCYNEQFF. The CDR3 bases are TGTGCCAGCAGCTTACAACCTAGCTGCTACAATGAGCAGTTCTTC.

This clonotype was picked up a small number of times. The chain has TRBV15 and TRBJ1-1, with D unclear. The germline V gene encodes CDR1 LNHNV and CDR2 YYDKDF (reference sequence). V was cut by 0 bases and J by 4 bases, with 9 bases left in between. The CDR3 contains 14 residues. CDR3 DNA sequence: TGTGCCACCAGCAGAGATAGGTACCGCACTGAAGCTTTCTTT. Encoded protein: CATSRDRYRTEAFF.

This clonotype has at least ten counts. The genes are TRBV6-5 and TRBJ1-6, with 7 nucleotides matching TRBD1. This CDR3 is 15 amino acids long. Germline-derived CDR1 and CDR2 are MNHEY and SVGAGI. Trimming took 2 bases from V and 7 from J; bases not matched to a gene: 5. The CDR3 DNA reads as TGTGCCAGCAGTTACGAGGGGGCTAGAAATTCACCCCTCCACTTT. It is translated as CASSYEGARNSPLHF.

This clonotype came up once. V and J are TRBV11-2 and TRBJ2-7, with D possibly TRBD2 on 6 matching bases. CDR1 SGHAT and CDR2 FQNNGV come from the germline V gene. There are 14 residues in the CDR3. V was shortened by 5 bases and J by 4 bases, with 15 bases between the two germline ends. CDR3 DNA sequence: TGTGCCAGCAGCACGCTAGCGACTGGTTACGAGCAGTACTTC. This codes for CASSTLATGYEQYF.

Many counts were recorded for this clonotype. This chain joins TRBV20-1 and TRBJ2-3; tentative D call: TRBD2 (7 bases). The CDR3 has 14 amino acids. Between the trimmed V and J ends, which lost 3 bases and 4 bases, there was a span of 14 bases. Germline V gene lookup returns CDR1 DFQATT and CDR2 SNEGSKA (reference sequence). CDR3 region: CSASKAGAADTQYF. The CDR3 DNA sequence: TGCAGTGCTAGTAAGGCGGGGGCGGCAGATACGCAGTATTTT.

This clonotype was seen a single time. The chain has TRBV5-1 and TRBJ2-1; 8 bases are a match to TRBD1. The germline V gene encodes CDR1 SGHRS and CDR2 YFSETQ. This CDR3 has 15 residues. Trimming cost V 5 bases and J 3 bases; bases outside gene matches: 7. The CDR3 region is CASSQDRVSYNEQFF. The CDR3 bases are TGCGCCAGCAGTCAGGACAGGGTCAGCTACAATGAGCAGTTCTTC.

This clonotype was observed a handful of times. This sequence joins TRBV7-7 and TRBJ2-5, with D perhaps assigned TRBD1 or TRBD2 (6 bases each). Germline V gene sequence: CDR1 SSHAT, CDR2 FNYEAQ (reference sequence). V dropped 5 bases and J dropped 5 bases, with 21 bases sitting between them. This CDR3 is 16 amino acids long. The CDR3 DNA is TGTGCCAGCAGCCACGGAGGTGGGGGGCGGTTGGAGACCCAGTACTTC. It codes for CASSHGGGGRLETQYF.

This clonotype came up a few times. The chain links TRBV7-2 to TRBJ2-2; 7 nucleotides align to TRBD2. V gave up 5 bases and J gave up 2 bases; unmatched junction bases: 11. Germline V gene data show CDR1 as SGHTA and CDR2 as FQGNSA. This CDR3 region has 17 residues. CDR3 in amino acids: CASSTPAGTTNTGELFF. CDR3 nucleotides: TGTGCCAGCAGCACCCCCGCCGGGACTACAAACACCGGGGAGCTGTTTTTT.

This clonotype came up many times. The CDR3 loop reads CSARVTDDNQPQHF. CDR3 sequence (DNA): TGCAGTGCTAGAGTGACTGATGACAATCAGCCCCAGCATTTT. J is TRBJ1-5 and V is TRBV20-1; D uncertain. From germline, CDR1 is DFQATT and CDR2 SNEGSKA (reference sequence). Trimming pared 1 base from V and 3 bases from J, leaving 10 bases between. The CDR3 totals 14 residues.

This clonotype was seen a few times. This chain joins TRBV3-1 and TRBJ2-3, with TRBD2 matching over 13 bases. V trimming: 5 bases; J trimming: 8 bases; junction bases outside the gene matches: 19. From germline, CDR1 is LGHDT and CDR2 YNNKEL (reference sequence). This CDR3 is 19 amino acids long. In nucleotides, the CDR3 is TGTGCCAGCAGCGTAAGACTAGCGGGGGGACCCGGTAACGAGGGTACGCAGTATTTT. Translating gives CASSVRLAGGPGNEGTQYF.

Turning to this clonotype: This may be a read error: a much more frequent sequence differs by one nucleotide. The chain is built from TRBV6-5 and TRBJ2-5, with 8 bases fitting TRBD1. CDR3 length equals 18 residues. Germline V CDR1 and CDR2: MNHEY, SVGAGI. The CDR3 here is CAGSYYALFDRGWETQYF. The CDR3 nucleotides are TGTGCCGGCAGTTACTATGCCCTTTTCGACAGGGGATGGGAGACCCAGTACTTC.

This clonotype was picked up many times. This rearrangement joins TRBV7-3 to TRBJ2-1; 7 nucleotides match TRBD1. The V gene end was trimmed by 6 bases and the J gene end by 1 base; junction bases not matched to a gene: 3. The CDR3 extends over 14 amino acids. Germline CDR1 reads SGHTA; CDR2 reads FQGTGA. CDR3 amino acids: CASSQGVSYNEQFF. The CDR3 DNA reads TGTGCCAGCAGTCAGGGGGTTTCCTACAATGAGCAGTTCTTC.

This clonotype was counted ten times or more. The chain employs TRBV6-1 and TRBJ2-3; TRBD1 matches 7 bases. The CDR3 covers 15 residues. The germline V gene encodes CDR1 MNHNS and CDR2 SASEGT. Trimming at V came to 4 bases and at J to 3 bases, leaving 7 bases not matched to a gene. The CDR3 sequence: CASSVRDRATDTQYF. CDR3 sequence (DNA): TGTGCCAGCAGTGTTCGAGACAGGGCGACAGATACGCAGTATTTT.

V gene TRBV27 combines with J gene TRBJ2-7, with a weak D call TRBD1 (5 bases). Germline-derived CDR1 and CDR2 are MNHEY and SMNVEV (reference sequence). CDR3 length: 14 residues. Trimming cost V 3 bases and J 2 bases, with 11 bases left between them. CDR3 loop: CASSFGHATYEQYF. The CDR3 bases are TGTGCCAGCAGTTTCGGACACGCGACCTACGAGCAGTACTTC.